The clone carrying this TCR beta chain was seen only once. TCRdb re-derived calls from the 5' RACE reads in MiXCR, one entry per CDR3 protein. The table includes about 150,000 distinct CDR3 sequences, 44% detected once. From germline, CDR1 is SGHTA and CDR2 FQGNSA. The CDR3 contains 15 residues. Germline trimming cut 4 bases from V and 0 bases from J; bases unmatched to any gene: 3. The data were taken from a study of CD8 T cells in ankylosing spondylitis. The clonotype originates from a male donor with ankylosing spondylitis. This sequence joins TRBV7-2 and TRBJ2-1; 7 bases match TRBD2. The source material was synovial fluid, either unsorted or a sorted T cell fraction (not recorded which). CDR3 sequence: CASSSKRDSYNEQFF. The CDR3 bases are TGTGCCAGCAGCTCGAAGCGGGACTCCTACAATGAGCAGTTCTTC.